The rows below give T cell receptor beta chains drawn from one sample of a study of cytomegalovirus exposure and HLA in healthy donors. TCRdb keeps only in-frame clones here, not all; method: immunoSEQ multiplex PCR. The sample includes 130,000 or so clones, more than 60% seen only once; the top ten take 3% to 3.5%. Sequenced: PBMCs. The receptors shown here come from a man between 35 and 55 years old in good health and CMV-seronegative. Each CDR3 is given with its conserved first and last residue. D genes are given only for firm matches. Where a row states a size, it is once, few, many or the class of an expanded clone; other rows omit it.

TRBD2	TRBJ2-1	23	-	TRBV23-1	CASSQMRGWTSGGEETYCNEQFF	TGCGCCAGCAGTCAAATGAGGGGTTGGACTAGCGGGGGGGAGGAGACGTATTGCAATGAGCAGTTCTTC
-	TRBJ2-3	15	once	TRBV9	CASSVGTGFTDTQYF	TGTGCCAGCAGCGTAGGAACAGGTTTCACAGATACGCAGTATTTT
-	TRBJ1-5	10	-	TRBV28	CASGPWPQHF	TGTGCCAGCGGGCCGTGGCCCCAGCATTTT
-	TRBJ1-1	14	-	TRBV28	CASSFSVDSTEAFF	TGTGCCAGCAGTTTCTCCGTCGACAGCACTGAAGCTTTCTTT
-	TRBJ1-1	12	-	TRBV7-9	CSSSLKNTEAFF	TGTTCCAGCAGCCTAAAGAACACTGAAGCTTTCTTT
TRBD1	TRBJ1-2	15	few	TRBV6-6	CASRGTGGRDYGYTF	TGTGCCAGCAGGGGGACAGGGGGCAGAGACTATGGCTACACCTTC
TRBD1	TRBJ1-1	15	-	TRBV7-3	CASSLMDRVGTEAFF	TGTGCCAGCAGCTTAATGGACAGGGTAGGGACTGAAGCTTTCTTT
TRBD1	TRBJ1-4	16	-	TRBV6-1	CASSAAGTGVFQKLFF	TGTGCCAGCAGTGCCGCCGGGACAGGGGTTTTCCAAAAACTGTTTTTT
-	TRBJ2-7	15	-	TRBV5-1	CASSSAPDIGYEQYF	TGCGCCAGCAGCTCGGCCCCGGACATAGGATACGAGCAGTACTTC
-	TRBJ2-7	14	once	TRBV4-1	CASSQPTGFYEQYF	TGCGCCAGCAGCCAACCTACGGGGTTCTACGAGCAGTACTTC
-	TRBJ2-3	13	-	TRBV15	CATRYGGTDTQYF	TGTGCCACCAGGTACGGGGGCACAGATACGCAGTATTTT
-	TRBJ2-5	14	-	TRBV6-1	CASSDARVRETQYF	TGTGCCAGCAGTGATGCCAGGGTACGAGAGACCCAGTACTTC
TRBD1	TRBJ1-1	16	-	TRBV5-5	CASSWGQGGTNTEAFF	TGTGCCAGCAGCTGGGGACAGGGAGGAACCAACACTGAAGCTTTCTTT
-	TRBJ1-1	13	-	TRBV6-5	CASSKTQVFNAFF	TGTGCCAGCAGTAAGACACAGGTTTTTAATGCTTTCTTT
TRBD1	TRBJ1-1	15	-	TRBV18	CASSPGTVMNTEAFF	TGTGCCAGCTCCCCCGGGACAGTCATGAACACTGAAGCTTTCTTT
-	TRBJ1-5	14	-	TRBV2	CASSEDSSNQPQHF	TGTGCCAGCAGTGAAGACAGTAGCAATCAGCCCCAGCATTTT